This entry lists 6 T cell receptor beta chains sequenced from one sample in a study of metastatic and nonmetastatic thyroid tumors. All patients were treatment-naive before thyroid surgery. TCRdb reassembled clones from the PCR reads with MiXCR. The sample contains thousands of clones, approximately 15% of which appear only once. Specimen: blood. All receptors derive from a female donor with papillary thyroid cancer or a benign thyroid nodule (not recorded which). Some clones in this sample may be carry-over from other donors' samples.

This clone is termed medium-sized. CDR3 coding DNA: TGTGCCAGCAGCCAAGATCTTCAAGATAATTCACCCCTCCACTTT. This sequence encodes CASSQDLQDNSPLHF. The gene calls are TRBV14 and TRBJ1-6; no firm D call. This CDR3 is built from 15 residues. Trimming pared 0 bases from V and 5 bases from J, leaving 8 bases between. Per germline, CDR1 SGHDN and CDR2 FVKESK.

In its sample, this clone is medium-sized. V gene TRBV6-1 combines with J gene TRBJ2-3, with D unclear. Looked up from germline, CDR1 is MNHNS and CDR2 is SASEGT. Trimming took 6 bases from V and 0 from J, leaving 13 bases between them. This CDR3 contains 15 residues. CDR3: CASRPGPASTDTQYF. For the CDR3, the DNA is TGTGCCAGCAGGCCGGGTCCCGCTAGCACAGATACGCAGTATTTT.

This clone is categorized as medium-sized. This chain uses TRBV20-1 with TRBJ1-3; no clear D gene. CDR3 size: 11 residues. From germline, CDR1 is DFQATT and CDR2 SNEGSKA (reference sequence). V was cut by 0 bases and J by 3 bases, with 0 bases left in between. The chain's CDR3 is CSARDGNTIYF. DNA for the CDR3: TGCAGTGCTAGAGATGGAAACACCATATATTTT.

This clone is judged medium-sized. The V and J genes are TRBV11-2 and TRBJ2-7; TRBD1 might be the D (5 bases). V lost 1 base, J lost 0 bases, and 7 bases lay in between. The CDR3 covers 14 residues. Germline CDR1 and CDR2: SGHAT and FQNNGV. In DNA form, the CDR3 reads TGTGCCAGCAGCTTAGTTAGGGGCTCCTACGAGCAGTACTTC. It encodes CASSLVRGSYEQYF. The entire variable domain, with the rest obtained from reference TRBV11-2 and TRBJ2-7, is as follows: EAGVAQSPRYKIIEKRQSVAFWCNPISGHATLYWYQQILGQGPKLLIQFQNNGVVDDSQLPKDRFSAERLKGVDSTLKIQPAKLEDSAVYLCASSLVRGSYEQYFGPGTRLTVT.

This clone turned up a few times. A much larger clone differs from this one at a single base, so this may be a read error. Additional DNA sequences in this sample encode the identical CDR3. CDR3 DNA: TGTGCCAGCAGTGGACGGGGGCAAACCTACGAGCAGTACTTC. Translation gives CASSGRGQTYEQYF. V gene TRBV10-2 combines with J gene TRBJ2-7; possibly TRBD1 or TRBD2 for D (6 bases each). CDR1 WSHSY and CDR2 SAAADI come from the germline V gene. CDR3 size: 14 residues.

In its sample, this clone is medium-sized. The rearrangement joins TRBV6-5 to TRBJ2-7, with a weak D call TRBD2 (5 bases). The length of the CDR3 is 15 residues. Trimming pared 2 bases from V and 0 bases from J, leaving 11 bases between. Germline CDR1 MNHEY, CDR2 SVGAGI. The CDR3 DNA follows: TGTGCCAGCAGTTACGGAGGTGAAGTCTCCTACGAGCAGTACTTC. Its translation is CASSYGGEVSYEQYF.